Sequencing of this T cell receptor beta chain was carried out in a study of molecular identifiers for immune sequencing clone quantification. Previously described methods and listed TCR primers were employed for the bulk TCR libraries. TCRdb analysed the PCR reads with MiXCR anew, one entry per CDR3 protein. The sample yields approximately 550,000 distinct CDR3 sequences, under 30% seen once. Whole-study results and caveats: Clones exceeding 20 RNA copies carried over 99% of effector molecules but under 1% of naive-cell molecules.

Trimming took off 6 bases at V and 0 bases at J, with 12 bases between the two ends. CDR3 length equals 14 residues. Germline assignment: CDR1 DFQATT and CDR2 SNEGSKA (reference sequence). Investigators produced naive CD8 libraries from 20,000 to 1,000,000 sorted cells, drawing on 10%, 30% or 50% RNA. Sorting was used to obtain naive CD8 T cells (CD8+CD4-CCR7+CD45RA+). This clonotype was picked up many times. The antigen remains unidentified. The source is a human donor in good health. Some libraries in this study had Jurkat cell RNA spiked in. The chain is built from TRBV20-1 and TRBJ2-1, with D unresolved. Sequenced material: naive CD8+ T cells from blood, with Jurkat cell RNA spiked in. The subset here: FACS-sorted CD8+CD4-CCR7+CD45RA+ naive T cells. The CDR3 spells CSALILSSYNEQFF. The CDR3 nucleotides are TGCAGTGCCCTCATACTCAGCTCCTACAATGAGCAGTTCTTC.